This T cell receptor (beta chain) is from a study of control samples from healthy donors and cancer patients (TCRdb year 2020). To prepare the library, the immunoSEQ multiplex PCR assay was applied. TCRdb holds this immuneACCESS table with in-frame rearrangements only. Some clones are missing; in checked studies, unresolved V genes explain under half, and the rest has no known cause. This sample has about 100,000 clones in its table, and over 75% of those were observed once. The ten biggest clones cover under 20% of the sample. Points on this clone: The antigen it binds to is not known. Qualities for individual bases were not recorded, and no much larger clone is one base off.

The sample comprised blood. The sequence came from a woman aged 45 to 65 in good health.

For the CDR3, the sequence is CASSSRRMFQPQHF. The bases are TGTGCCAGCAGCTCCAGGCGTATGTTTCAGCCCCAGCATTTT. The V and J genes are TRBV5-8 and TRBJ1-5; no D gene call is confident. Spanning cysteine to phenylalanine, the CDR3 consists of 14 amino acids. Solely the CDR3 DNA is kept, with 42 bases framed from the first base. V sheds 3 bases and J sheds 6 bases, leaving 13 bases between their ends. The germline V gene provides CDR1 SGHTS and CDR2 YDEGEE.